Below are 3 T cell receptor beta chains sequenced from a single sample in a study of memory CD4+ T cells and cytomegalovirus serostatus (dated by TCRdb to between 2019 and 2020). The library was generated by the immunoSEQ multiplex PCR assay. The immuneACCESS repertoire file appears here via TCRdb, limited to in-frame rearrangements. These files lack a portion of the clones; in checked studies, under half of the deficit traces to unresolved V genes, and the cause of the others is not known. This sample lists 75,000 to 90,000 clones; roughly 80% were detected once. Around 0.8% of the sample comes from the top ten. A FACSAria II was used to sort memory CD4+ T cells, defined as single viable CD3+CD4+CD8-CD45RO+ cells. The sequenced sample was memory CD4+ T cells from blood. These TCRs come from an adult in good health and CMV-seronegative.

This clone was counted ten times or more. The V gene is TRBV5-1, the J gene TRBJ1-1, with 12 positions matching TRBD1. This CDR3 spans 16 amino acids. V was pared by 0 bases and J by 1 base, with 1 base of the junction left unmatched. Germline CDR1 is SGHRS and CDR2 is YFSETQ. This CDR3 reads CASSLVGQGANTEAFF. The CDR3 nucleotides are TGCGCCAGCAGCTTGGTGGGACAGGGGGCGAACACTGAAGCTTTCTTT.

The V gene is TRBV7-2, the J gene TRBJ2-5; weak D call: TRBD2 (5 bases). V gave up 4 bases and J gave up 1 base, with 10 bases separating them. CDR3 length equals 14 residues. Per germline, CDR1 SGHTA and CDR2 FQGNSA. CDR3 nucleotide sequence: TGTGCCAGCAGCTACCCGGGGTTCCAAGAGACCCAGTACTTC. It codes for CASSYPGFQETQYF.

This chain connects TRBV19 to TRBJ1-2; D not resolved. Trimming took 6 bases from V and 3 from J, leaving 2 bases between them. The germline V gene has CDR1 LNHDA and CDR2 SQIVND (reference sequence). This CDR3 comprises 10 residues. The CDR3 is CASSYYGYTF. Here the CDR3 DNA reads TGTGCCAGTAGCTACTATGGCTACACCTTC. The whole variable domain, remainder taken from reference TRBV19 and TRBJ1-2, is DGGITQSPKYLFRKEGQNVTLSCEQNLNHDAMYWYRQDPGQGLRLIYYSQIVNDFQKGDIAEGYSVSREKKESFPLTVTSAQKNPTAFYLCASSYYGYTFGSGTRLTVV.